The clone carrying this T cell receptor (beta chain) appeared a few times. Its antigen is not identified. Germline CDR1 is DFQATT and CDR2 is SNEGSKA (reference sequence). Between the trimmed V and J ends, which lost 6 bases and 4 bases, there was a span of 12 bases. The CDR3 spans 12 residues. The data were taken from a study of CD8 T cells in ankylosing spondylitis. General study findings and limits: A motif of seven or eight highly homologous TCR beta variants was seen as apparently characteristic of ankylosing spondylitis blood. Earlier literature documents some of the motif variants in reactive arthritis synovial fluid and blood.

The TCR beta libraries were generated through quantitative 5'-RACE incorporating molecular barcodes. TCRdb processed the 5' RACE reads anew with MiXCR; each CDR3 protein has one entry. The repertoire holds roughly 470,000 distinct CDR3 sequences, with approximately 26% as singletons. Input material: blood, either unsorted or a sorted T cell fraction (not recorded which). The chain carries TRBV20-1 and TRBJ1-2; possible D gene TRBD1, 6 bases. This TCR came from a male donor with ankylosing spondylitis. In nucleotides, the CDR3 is TGCAGTGCGTCAGGGGTTCCCTATGGCTACACCTTC. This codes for CSASGVPYGYTF.